A selection of T cell receptor beta chains follows, all from one sample in a study of PD-1 blockade in classical Hodgkin lymphoma. TCRdb's copy holds only in-frame clones and misses some; the assay was immunoSEQ multiplex PCR. The sample has about 28,000 clones; approximately 81% are singletons. The sequencing here drew on peripheral blood mononuclear cells (PBMCs), taken before the second cycle of nivolumab. The source of these receptors is a human donor with classical Hodgkin lymphoma. Both conserved end residues are part of each CDR3. A D gene is named only where the DNA matches it firmly. Size tells how often a clone was seen (once, few, many) or the class of an expanded clone, and some rows leave it out.

clone_size j_call v_call d_call cdr3_nt cdr3_aa
NA TRBJ1-1 TRBV6-9 NA TGTGCCAGCAGTTCCCATTTGAACCTCGTAAATATGAACACTGAAGCTTTCTTT CASSSHLNLVNMNTEAFF
NA TRBJ1-1 TRBV29-1 NA TGCAGCGTCCAGACCGACCGCAACACTGAAGCTTTCTTT CSVQTDRNTEAFF
few TRBJ1-1 TRBV6-5 NA TGTGCCAGCAGTTACGATACAGGGCTGACAACTGAAGCTTTCTTT CASSYDTGLTTEAFF
NA TRBJ2-3 TRBV4-2 NA TGTGCCAGCAGCCAAGATGGGGGTGGTGCAGATACGCAGTATTTT CASSQDGGGADTQYF
NA TRBJ2-7 TRBV2 NA TGTGCCAGCAGTGAACGGGGGTTCTCCTACGAGCAGTACTTC CASSERGFSYEQYF
NA TRBJ1-1 TRBV7-9 NA TGTGCCAGCAGCTTAACGACAGGGAACACTGAAGCTTTCTTT CASSLTTGNTEAFF
NA TRBJ1-1 TRBV19 NA TGTGCCAGTAGTATGAGGGGGGAGACTGAAGCTTTCTTT CASSMRGETEAFF
NA TRBJ1-1 TRBV5-1 NA TGCGCCAGCAGCTTGGCCCGGACCCGACGGGTGAACACTGAAGCTTTCTTT CASSLARTRRVNTEAFF
NA TRBJ2-4 TRBV6-1 TRBD1 TGTGCCAGCAGTGCGACGTACAGGGGCGCCAAAAACATTCAGTACTTC CASSATYRGAKNIQYF
NA TRBJ1-1 TRBV19 NA TGTGCCAGTACGGACTCTCTTTACATGAACACTGAAGCTTTCTTT CASTDSLYMNTEAFF
NA TRBJ2-5 TRBV4-2 NA TGTGCCAGCAGCGATGGGATCGAGGAGACCCAGTACTTC CASSDGIEETQYF
NA TRBJ1-3 TRBV27 NA TGTGCCAGCAGTTTCCAGAAGGGAAACACCATATATTTT CASSFQKGNTIYF
NA TRBJ2-1 TRBV15 TRBD2 TGTGCCACCAGCAGAGATAGGGCTAGCGGGGGTAATGAGCAGTTCTTC CATSRDRASGGNEQFF